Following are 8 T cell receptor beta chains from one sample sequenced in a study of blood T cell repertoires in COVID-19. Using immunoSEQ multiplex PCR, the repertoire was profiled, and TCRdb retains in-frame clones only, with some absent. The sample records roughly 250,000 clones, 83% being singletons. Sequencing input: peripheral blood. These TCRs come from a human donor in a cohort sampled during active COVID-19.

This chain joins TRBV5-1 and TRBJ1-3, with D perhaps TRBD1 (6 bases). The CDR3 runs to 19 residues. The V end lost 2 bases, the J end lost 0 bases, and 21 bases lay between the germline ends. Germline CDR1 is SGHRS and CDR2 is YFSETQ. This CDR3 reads CASSLAGADQLYSGNTIYF. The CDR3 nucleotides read TGCGCCAGCAGCTTAGCAGGGGCCGATCAGCTTTACTCTGGAAACACCATATATTTT.

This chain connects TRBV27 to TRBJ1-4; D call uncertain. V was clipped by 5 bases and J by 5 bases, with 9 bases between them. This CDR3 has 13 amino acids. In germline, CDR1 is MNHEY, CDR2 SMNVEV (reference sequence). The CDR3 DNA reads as TGTGCCAGCAGTGCCCGAGAGAATGAAAAACTGTTTTTT. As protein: CASSARENEKLFF.

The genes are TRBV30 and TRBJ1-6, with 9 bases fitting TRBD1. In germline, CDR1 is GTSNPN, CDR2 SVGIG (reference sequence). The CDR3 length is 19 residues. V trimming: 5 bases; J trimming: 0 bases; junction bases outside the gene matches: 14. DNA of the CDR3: TGTGCCTGGCGGGGACAGGGATTAAAGTGGGGCTCCTATAATTCACCCCTCCACTTT. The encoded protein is CAWRGQGLKWGSYNSPLHF.

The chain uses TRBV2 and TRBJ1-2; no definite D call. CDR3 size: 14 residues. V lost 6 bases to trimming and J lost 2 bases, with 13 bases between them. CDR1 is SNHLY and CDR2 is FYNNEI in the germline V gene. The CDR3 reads CASRALQANYGYTF. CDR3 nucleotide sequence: TGTGCCAGCAGGGCTCTACAAGCGAACTATGGCTACACCTTC.

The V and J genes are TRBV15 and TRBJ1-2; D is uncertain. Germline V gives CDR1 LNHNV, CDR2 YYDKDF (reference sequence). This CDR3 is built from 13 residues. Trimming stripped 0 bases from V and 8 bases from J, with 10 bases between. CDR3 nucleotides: TGTGCCACCAGCAGAGATCAAGAGTACGGCTACACCTTC. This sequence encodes CATSRDQEYGYTF.

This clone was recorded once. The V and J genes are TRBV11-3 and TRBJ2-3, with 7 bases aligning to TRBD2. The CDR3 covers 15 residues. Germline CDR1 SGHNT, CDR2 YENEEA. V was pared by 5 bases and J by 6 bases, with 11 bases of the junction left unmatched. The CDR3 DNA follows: TGTGCCAGCAGCGACTTATGGGCGGGGGAGGATACGCAGTATTTT. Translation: CASSDLWAGEDTQYF.

Here the CDR3 DNA reads TGCGCCAGCAGTGCGACACAGGGTTTAAACACTGAAGCTTTCTTT. As protein: CASSATQGLNTEAFF. The V and J genes are TRBV10-1 and TRBJ1-1, with D possibly matching TRBD1 (6 bases). CDR1 and CDR2 from the germline V gene are WNHNN and SYGVQD (reference sequence). The CDR3 contains 15 residues. Trimming stripped 4 bases from V and 2 bases from J, with 14 bases between.

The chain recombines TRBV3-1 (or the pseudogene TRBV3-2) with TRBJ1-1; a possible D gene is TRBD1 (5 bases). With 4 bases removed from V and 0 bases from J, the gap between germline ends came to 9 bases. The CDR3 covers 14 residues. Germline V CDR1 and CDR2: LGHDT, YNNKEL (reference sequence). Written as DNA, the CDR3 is TGTGCCAGCAGCCCGGACATTCTGAACACTGAAGCTTTCTTT. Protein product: CASSPDILNTEAFF.